This TCR beta chain is from a study of cytomegalovirus exposure and HLA in healthy donors. Overall study results and limits: From TCR beta sequences, most subjects' HLA-A and HLA-B alleles were reportedly predicted accurately. Most TCR beta V segments were productive about 87% or about 30% of the time in an earlier analysis. A later analysis found common viral pathogens apparently linked to several of the most significant clusters.

As regards this clone: What it binds is unknown.

Germline V gene data show CDR1 as SGHAT and CDR2 as FQNNGV. Deletions cut 4 bases from V and 3 bases from J, with 12 bases between. There are 14 residues in the CDR3. This PCR relied on a set of 60 Vbeta primers and 13 Jbeta primers. Sequencing was performed with immunoSEQ multiplex PCR; in TCRdb, only in-frame clones are kept and a portion is missing. The repertoire holds 150,000 to 190,000 clones, with about 68% as singletons. Sequencing was done on a sample of PBMCs. This TCR came from a man aged 18 to 30 in good health and CMV-seronegative. The chain has TRBV11-2 and TRBJ2-5; a possible D gene is TRBD2 (6 bases). The CDR3 sequence: CASSYRTGEETQYF. CDR3 DNA: TGTGCCAGCAGCTACCGGACGGGAGAAGAGACCCAGTACTTC.